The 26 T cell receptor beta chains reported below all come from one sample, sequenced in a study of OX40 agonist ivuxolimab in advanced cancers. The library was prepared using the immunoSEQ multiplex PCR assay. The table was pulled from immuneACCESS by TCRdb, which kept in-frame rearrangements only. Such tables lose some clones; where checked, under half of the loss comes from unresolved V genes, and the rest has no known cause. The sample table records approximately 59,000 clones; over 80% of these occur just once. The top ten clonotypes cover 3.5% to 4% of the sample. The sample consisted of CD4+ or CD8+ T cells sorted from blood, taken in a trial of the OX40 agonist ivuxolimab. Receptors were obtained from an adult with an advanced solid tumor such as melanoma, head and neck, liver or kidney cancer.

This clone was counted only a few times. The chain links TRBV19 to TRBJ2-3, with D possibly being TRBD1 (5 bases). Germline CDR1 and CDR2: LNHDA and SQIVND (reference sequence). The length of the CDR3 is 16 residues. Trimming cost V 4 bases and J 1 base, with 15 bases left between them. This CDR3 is CASSSLTQARTDTQYF. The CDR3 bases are TGTGCCAGTAGTAGTCTAACACAGGCCCGCACAGATACGCAGTATTTT.

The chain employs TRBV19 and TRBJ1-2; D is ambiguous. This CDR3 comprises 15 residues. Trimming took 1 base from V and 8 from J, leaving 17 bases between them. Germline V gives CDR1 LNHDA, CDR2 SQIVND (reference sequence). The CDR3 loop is CASSIVGGVRTGYTF. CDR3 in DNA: TGTGCCAGTAGTATAGTCGGAGGCGTACGGACGGGCTACACCTTC. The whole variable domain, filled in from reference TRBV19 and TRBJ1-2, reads DGGITQSPKYLFRKEGQNVTLSCEQNLNHDAMYWYRQDPGQGLRLIYYSQIVNDFQKGDIAEGYSVSREKKESFPLTVTSAQKNPTAFYLCASSIVGGVRTGYTFGSGTRLTVV.

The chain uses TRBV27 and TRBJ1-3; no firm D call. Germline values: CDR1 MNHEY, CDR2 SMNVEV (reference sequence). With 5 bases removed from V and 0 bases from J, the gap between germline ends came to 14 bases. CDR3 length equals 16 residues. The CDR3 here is CASSPMTGFSGNTIYF. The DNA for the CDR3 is TGTGCCAGCAGTCCCATGACCGGATTCTCTGGAAACACCATATATTTT.

The CDR3 DNA follows: TGCGCCAGCAGCTTGAGAGGGGAGCCAGCGGGGAGCACAGATACGCAGTATTTT. Protein product: CASSLRGEPAGSTDTQYF. This chain connects TRBV5-1 to TRBJ2-3; TRBD2 matches at 7 bases. Germline V gene data show CDR1 as SGHRS and CDR2 as YFSETQ. The CDR3 loop spans 18 amino acids. Trimming at V came to 1 base and at J to 0 bases, leaving 11 bases not matched to a gene.

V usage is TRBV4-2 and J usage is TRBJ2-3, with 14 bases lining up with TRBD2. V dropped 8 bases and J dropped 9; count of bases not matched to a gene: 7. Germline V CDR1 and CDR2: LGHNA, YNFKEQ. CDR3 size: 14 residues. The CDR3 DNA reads TGTGCCAGCGGGACTAGCGGGAGTCTTGGAACGCAGTATTTT. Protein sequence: CASGTSGSLGTQYF.

For the CDR3, the DNA is TGTGCCAGCAGCTTGAGGGCTAGCGGGAACACCGGGGAGCTGTTTTTT. Translation gives CASSLRASGNTGELFF. The rearrangement uses TRBV5-4 and TRBJ2-2, with 7 bases matching TRBD2. J gave up 1 base and V 1 base, and 4 bases lay outside the gene matches. Germline V gene sequence: CDR1 SGHNT, CDR2 YYREEE (reference sequence). This CDR3 is 16 amino acids long. Combining the CDR3 with reference TRBV5-4 and TRBJ2-2 gives the whole variable domain ETGVTQSPTHLIKTRGQQVTLRCSSQSGHNTVSWYQQALGQGPQFIFQYYREEENGRGNFPPRFSGLQFPNYSSELNVNALELDDSALYLCASSLRASGNTGELFFGEGSRLTVL.

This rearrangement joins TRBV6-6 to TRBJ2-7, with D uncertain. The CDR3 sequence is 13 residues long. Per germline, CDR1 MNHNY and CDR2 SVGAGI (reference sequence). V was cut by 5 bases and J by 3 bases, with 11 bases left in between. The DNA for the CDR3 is TGTGCCAGCAGTCTCGGGCTTCGCTACGAGCAGTACTTC. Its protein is CASSLGLRYEQYF.

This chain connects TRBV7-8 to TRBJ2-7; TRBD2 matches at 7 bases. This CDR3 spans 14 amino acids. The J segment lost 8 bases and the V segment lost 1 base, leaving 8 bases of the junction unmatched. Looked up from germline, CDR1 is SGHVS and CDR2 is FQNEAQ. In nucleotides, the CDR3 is TGTGCCAGCAGCTTAGGGCGGGAGTCCTTCCAGCAGTACTTC. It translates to CASSLGRESFQQYF. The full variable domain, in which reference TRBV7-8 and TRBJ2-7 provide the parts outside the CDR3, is GAGVSQSPRYKVAKRGQDVALRCDPISGHVSLFWYQQALGQGPEFLTYFQNEAQLDKSGLPSDRFFAERPEGSVSTLKIQRTQQEDSAVYLCASSLGRESFQQYFGPGTRLTVT.

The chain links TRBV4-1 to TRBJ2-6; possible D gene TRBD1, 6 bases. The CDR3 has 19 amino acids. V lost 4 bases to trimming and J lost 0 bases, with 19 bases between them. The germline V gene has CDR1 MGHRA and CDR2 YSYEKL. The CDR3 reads CASSLQGWGLGSGANVLTF. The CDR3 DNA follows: TGCGCCAGCAGCCTCCAGGGGTGGGGTTTAGGCTCTGGGGCCAACGTCCTGACTTTC.

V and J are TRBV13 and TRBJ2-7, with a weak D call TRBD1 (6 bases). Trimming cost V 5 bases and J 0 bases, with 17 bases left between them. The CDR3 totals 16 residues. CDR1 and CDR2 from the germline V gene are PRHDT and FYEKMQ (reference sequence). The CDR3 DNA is TGTGCCAGCAGCCAATATCTTGGGACACTCTCCTACGAGCAGTACTTC. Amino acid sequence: CASSQYLGTLSYEQYF.

This CDR3 is CASIGESDTQYF. The CDR3 bases are TGTGCCAGCATCGGAGAGTCGGATACGCAGTATTTT. The chain uses TRBV7-9 and TRBJ2-3; D remains unclear. CDR1 is SEHNR, CDR2 FQNEAQ, per germline (reference sequence). Trimming removed 7 bases at V and 6 bases at J, with 11 bases between. CDR3 size: 12 residues.

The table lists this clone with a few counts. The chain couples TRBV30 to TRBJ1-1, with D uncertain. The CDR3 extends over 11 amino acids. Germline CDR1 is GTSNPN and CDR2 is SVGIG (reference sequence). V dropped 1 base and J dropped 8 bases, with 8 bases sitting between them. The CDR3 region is CAWSDEGEAFF. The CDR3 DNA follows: TGTGCCTGGAGTGACGAGGGAGAAGCTTTCTTT.

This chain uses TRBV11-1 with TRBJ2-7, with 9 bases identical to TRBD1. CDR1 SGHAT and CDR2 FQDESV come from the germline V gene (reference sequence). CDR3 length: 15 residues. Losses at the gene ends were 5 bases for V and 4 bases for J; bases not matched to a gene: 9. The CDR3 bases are TGTGCCAGCAGCGAACCGGGACAGGGAGAATACGAGCAGTACTTC. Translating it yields CASSEPGQGEYEQYF.

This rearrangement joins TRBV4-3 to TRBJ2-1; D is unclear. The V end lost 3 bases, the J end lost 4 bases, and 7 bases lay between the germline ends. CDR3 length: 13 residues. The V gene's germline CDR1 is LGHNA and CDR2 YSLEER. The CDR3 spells CASSQGLYNEQFF. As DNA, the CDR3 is TGCGCCAGCAGCCAGGGGTTATACAATGAGCAGTTCTTC.

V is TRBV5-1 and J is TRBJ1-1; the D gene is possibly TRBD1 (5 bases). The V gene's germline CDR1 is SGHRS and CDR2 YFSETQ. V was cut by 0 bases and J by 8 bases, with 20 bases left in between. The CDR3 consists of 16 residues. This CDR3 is CASSLAPSGGLSEAFF. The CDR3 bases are TGCGCCAGCAGCTTGGCACCGTCGGGGGGTCTGTCAGAAGCTTTCTTT.

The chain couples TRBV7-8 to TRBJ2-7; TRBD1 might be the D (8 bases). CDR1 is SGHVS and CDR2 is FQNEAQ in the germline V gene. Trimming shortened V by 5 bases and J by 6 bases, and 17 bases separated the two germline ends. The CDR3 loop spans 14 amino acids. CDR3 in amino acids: CASSPNRGGGEQYF. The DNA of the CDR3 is TGTGCCAGCAGCCCGAACAGGGGGGGAGGCGAGCAGTACTTC. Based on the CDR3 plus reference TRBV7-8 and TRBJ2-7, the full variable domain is GAGVSQSPRYKVAKRGQDVALRCDPISGHVSLFWYQQALGQGPEFLTYFQNEAQLDKSGLPSDRFFAERPEGSVSTLKIQRTQQEDSAVYLCASSPNRGGGEQYFGPGTRLTVT.

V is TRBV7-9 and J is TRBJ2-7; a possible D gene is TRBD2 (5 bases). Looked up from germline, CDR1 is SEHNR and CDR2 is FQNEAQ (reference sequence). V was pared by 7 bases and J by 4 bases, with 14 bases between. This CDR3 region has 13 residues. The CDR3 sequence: CASTSPGKYEQYF. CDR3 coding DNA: TGTGCCAGCACGAGTCCGGGAAAATACGAGCAGTACTTC.

The CDR3 DNA sequence: TGTGCCAGCAGGCCCGGGACTAGCGGGGAGAGATATACGCAGTATTTT. It is translated as CASRPGTSGERYTQYF. This chain joins TRBV7-9 and TRBJ2-3; 13 bases fit TRBD2. The CDR3 has 16 amino acids. Germline lookup yields CDR1 SEHNR and CDR2 FQNEAQ (reference sequence). V lost 6 bases, J lost 7 bases, and 10 bases stayed unmatched. Based on the CDR3 plus reference TRBV7-9 and TRBJ2-3, the full variable domain is DTGVSQNPRHKITKRGQNVTFRCDPISEHNRLYWYRQTLGQGPEFLTYFQNEAQLEKSRLLSDRFSAERPKGSFSTLEIQRTEQGDSAMYLCASRPGTSGERYTQYFGPGTRLTVL.

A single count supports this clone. The CDR3 sequence: CASSLEGLVYNEQFF. The DNA for the CDR3 is TGCGCCAGCAGCTTAGAGGGCCTAGTTTACAATGAGCAGTTCTTC. J is TRBJ2-1 and V is TRBV4-1; D possibly corresponds to TRBD2 (5 bases). V lost 5 bases, J lost 4 bases, and 15 bases lay in between. This CDR3 is built from 15 residues. Germline-derived CDR1 and CDR2 are MGHRA and YSYEKL.

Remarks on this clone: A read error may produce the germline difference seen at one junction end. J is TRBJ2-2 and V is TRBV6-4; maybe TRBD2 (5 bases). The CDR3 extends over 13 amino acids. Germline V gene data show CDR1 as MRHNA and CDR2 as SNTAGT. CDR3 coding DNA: TGTGCCAGCAGGGACTCTAACACCGGGGAGCTGTTTTTT. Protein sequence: CASRDSNTGELFF.

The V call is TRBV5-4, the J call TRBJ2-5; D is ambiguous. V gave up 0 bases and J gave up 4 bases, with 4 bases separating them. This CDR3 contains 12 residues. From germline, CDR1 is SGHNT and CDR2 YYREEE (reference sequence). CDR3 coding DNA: TGTGCCAGCAGCTTGGATGTAGAGACCCAGTACTTC. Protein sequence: CASSLDVETQYF.

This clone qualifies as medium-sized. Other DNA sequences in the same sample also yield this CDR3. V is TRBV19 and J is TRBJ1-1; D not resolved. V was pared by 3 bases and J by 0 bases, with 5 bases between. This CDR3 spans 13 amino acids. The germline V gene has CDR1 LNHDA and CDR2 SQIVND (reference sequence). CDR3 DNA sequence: TGTGCCAGTAGTATCTCGGTGAACACTGAAGCTTTCTTT. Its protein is CASSISVNTEAFF.

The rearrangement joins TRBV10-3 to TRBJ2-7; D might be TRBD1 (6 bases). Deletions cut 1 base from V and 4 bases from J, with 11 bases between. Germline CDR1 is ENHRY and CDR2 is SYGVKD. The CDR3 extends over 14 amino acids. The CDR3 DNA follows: TGTGCCATCAGTGAGTTACAGGGCAGGTACGAGCAGTACTTC. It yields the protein CAISELQGRYEQYF.

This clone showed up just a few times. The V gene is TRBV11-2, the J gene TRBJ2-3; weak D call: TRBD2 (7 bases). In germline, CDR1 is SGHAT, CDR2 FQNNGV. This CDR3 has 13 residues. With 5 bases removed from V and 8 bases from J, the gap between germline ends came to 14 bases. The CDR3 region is CASSEIGGGTQYF. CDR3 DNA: TGTGCCAGCAGCGAAATAGGGGGGGGTACGCAGTATTTT.

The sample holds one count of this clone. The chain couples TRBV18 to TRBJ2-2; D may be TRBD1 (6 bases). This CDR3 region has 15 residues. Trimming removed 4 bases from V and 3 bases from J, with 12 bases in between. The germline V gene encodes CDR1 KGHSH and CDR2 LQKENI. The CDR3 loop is CASSHDRLDTGELFF. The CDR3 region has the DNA TGTGCCAGCTCACACGACAGGTTAGACACCGGGGAGCTGTTTTTT.

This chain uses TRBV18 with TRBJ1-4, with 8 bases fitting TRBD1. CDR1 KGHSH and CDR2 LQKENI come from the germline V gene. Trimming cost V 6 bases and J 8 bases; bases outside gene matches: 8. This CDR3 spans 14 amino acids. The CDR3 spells CASSPDRVREKLFF. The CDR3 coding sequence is TGTGCCAGCTCGCCGGACAGGGTGAGGGAAAAACTGTTTTTT. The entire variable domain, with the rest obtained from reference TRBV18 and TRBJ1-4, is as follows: NAGVMQNPRHLVRRRGQEARLRCSPMKGHSHVYWYRQLPEEGLKFMVYLQKENIIDESGMPKERFSAEFPKEGPSILRIQQVVRGDSAAYFCASSPDRVREKLFFGSGTQLSVL.